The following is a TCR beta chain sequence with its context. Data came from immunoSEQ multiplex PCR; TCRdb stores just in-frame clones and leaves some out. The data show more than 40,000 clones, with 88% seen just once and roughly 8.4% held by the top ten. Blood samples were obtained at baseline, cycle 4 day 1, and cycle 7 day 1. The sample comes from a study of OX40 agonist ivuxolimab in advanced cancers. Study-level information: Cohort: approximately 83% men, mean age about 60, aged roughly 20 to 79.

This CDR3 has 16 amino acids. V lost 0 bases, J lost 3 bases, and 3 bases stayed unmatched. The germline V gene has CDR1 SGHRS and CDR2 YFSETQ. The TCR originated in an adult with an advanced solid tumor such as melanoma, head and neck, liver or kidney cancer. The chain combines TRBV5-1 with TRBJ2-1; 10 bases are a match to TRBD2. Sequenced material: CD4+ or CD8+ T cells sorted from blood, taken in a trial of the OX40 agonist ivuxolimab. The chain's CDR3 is CASSLAPSGSYNEQFF. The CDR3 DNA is TGCGCCAGCAGCTTGGCCCCTAGCGGGAGCTACAATGAGCAGTTCTTC.